The next 25 T cell receptor beta chains were all read from a single sample in a study of T cells in Graves' hyperthyroidism and ophthalmopathy. Amplified TCR beta CDR3 regions came from RNA transcripts. The study used the HTBI primer set for a first-round RT-PCR of the TCR CDR3. One entry per CDR3 protein results from TCRdb running MiXCR on the multiplex PCR reads. The profile covers hundreds of thousands of distinct CDR3 sequences, with over 35% appearing a single time and approximately 8.7% taken by the ten largest. The sample taken for sequencing was blood. The receptors come from a man aged 18 to 30 with Graves' hyperthyroidism.

The sample holds many counts of this clonotype. V gene TRBV20-1 combines with J gene TRBJ1-3; the D gene is possibly TRBD1 (6 bases). Germline assignment: CDR1 DFQATT and CDR2 SNEGSKA (reference sequence). This CDR3 has 15 residues. Between the trimmed V and J ends, which lost 2 bases and 0 bases, there was a span of 11 bases. The CDR3 reads CSARKGGGSGNTIYF. The CDR3 DNA reads TGCAGTGCTAGAAAGGGAGGGGGCTCTGGAAACACCATATATTTT.

There are many counts of this clonotype. This chain uses TRBV10-3 with TRBJ2-7; D is possibly TRBD2 (5 bases). Germline values: CDR1 ENHRY, CDR2 SYGVKD. There are 16 residues in the CDR3. V dropped 0 bases and J dropped 0 bases, with 12 bases sitting between them. The CDR3 reads CAISESLTGSSYEQYF. CDR3 sequence (DNA): TGTGCCATCAGTGAGTCCTTGACTGGGAGCTCCTACGAGCAGTACTTC.

The CDR3 bases are TGTGCCAGCAGCTTTTCACGACAGGGGGCAACTAATGAAAAACTGTTTTTT. Amino acids: CASSFSRQGATNEKLFF. The V gene is TRBV7-8, the J gene TRBJ1-4; 9 nucleotides agree with TRBD1. The CDR3 has 17 residues. Germline-derived CDR1 and CDR2 are SGHVS and FQNEAQ. J was trimmed by 0 bases and V by 3 bases; bases with no gene match: 5. Combining the CDR3 with reference TRBV7-8 and TRBJ1-4 gives the whole variable domain GAGVSQSPRYKVAKRGQDVALRCDPISGHVSLFWYQQALGQGPEFLTYFQNEAQLDKSGLPSDRFFAERPEGSVSTLKIQRTQQEDSAVYLCASSFSRQGATNEKLFFGSGTQLSVL.

The chain couples TRBV11-1 to TRBJ2-5; D remains ambiguous. The CDR3 sequence is 18 residues long. V lost 3 bases and J lost 5, with 25 bases in between. Germline V gene sequence: CDR1 SGHAT, CDR2 FQDESV (reference sequence). CDR3 DNA sequence: TGTGCCAGCAGCTTCCGAAGGGCCGTCCTAAAGATTCGGGAGACCCAGTACTTC. It translates to CASSFRRAVLKIRETQYF.

The chain combines TRBV19 with TRBJ1-5; 9 bases are shared with TRBD1. Looked up from germline, CDR1 is LNHDA and CDR2 is SQIVND (reference sequence). The length of the CDR3 is 14 residues. The trim removed 9 bases at V and 5 bases at J, leaving 8 bases unmatched. The DNA for the CDR3 is TGTGCCAGCACAGGACAGGGGTCTTATCAGCCCCAGCATTTT. Translated: CASTGQGSYQPQHF.

The CDR3 coding sequence is TGTGCCAGCTCACCACCCCAAGGGGCCCAGCGACGGAACACTGAAGCTTTCTTT. Protein sequence: CASSPPQGAQRRNTEAFF. This rearrangement joins TRBV7-9 to TRBJ1-1, with D possibly being TRBD1 (5 bases). Trimming took 8 bases from V and 1 from J, leaving 26 bases between them. Germline CDR1 SEHNR, CDR2 FQNEAQ (reference sequence). The CDR3 length is 18 residues.

The table lists this clonotype with many counts. This chain uses TRBV10-3 with TRBJ2-7; 11 nucleotides align to TRBD2. Trimming removed 3 bases from V and 5 bases from J; junction bases left unmatched: 9. The CDR3 sequence is 16 residues long. Germline CDR1 is ENHRY and CDR2 is SYGVKD. The CDR3 here is CAISDGSGRGIDEQYF. As DNA, the CDR3 is TGTGCCATCAGTGACGGTAGCGGGAGGGGTATCGACGAGCAGTACTTC.

This clonotype was detected a few times. This chain uses TRBV7-8 with TRBJ1-4; D gene ambiguous. The CDR3 totals 16 residues. V was shortened by 3 bases and J by 0 bases, with 11 bases between the two germline ends. The germline V gene has CDR1 SGHVS and CDR2 FQNEAQ. The CDR3 nucleotides are TGTGCCAGCAGCTTCTCACACAGTACAACTAATGAAAAACTGTTTTTT. Its protein product is CASSFSHSTTNEKLFF.

Ten or more counts support this clonotype. The CDR3 DNA sequence: TGTGCCAGCGGGACTAGCTCGGCGACCCAGTACTTC. Translating it yields CASGTSSATQYF. This sequence joins TRBV12-3 or TRBV12-4 and TRBJ2-5, with 9 bases lining up with TRBD2. V lost 8 bases, J lost 7 bases, and 5 bases stayed unmatched. This CDR3 is 12 amino acids long.

This clonotype was seen only a few times. CDR3 amino acids: CASSSLAGGPFGTGELFF. CDR3 DNA: TGTGCCAGCAGCTCCTTAGCGGGAGGGCCGTTTGGCACCGGGGAGCTGTTTTTT. The chain uses TRBV9 and TRBJ2-2; 11 bases agree with TRBD2. This CDR3 comprises 18 residues. The germline gives CDR1 SGDLS, CDR2 YYNGEE. Losses at the gene ends were 4 bases for V and 4 bases for J; bases not matched to a gene: 12.

A single count supports this clonotype. A much larger clone sits a single nucleotide away, making a read error possible. The chain uses TRBV20-1 and TRBJ1-1; D is perhaps TRBD1 (5 bases). CDR3 size: 12 residues. CDR1 is DFQATT, CDR2 SNEGSKA, per germline (reference sequence). V was cut by 7 bases and J by 5 bases, with 14 bases left in between. Written as DNA, the CDR3 is TGCAGTGTCCTCGAGGGGCCAACTGAAGCTTTCTTT. It encodes CSVLEGPTEAFF.

This clonotype was detected ten times or more. The chain links TRBV9 to TRBJ2-2; D is unclear. V lost 1 base and J lost 8, with 6 bases in between. Germline assignment: CDR1 SGDLS and CDR2 YYNGEE. This CDR3 has 12 amino acids. The CDR3 region has the DNA TGTGCCAGCAGCGTACAAATGGGGGAGCTGTTTTTT. Its protein is CASSVQMGELFF.

This clonotype was detected only a few times. J is TRBJ1-4 and V is TRBV20-1, with TRBD1 as a possible D gene (5 bases). CDR3 length: 15 amino acids. V was cut by 1 base and J by 0 bases, with 9 bases left in between. The germline gives CDR1 DFQATT, CDR2 SNEGSKA (reference sequence). The CDR3 loop is CSARVAGTTNEKLFF. DNA of the CDR3: TGCAGTGCTAGAGTTGCAGGGACAACTAATGAAAAACTGTTTTTT.

This clonotype has at least ten counts. V and J are TRBV7-9 and TRBJ2-5; D not certain. Germline V gene data show CDR1 as SEHNR and CDR2 as FQNEAQ (reference sequence). Trimming pared 7 bases from V and 2 bases from J, leaving 14 bases between. The CDR3 contains 14 residues. For the CDR3, the DNA is TGTGCCAGCACCTCATGGGCAGTTCAAGAGACCCAGTACTTC. Amino acid sequence: CASTSWAVQETQYF.

In regard to this clonotype: One base away lies a much larger clone, so this may be a sequencing read error. The J gene is TRBJ1-3, the V gene TRBV2; 7 bases fit TRBD1. This CDR3 comprises 15 residues. Germline V CDR1 and CDR2: SNHLY, FYNNEI. The CDR3 DNA sequence: TGTGCCAGCAGTGGATCGACAGGGCCTGGAGACACCATATATTTT. Its protein product is CASSGSTGPGDTIYF. Supplemented by reference TRBV2 and TRBJ1-3, the full variable domain reads EPEVTQTPSHQVTQMGQEVILRCVPISNHLYFYWYRQILGQKVEFLVSFYNNEISEKSEIFDDQFSVERPDGSNFTLKIRSTKLEDSAMYFCASSGSTGPGDTIYFGEGSWLTVV.

This clonotype has more than one count but fewer than ten. The V and J genes are TRBV7-8 and TRBJ1-5; no definite D call. The CDR3 loop spans 14 amino acids. V lost 2 bases, J lost 0 bases, and 5 bases lay in between. Germline V lookup: CDR1 SGHVS, CDR2 FQNEAQ. The CDR3 sequence: CASSLMNSNQPQHF. In DNA, the CDR3 is TGTGCCAGCAGCTTAATGAATAGCAATCAGCCCCAGCATTTT.

This chain joins TRBV15 and TRBJ1-4, with D perhaps matching TRBD1 (5 bases). Trimming removed 0 bases from V and 8 bases from J, with 13 bases in between. CDR1 is LNHNV, CDR2 YYDKDF, per germline (reference sequence). This CDR3 spans 15 amino acids. CDR3 coding DNA: TGTGCCACCAGCAGAGAAGCCAGGGAGGAGGAAAAACTGTTTTTT. Protein product: CATSREAREEEKLFF.

On this clonotype itself: Mismatch with germline at one junction end may stem from a read error. The chain links TRBV29-1 to TRBJ1-1, with a weak D call TRBD1 (5 bases). The CDR3 loop spans 16 amino acids. Germline assignment: CDR1 SQVTM and CDR2 ANQGSEA. In nucleotides, the CDR3 is TGTGCCAGCAGCTTGAAAGGGGTCTCTTTGAACACTGAAGCTTTCTTT. Its protein is CASSLKGVSLNTEAFF.

The chain has TRBV6-5 and TRBJ2-7; no reliable D call. The CDR3 is 14 amino acids. Deletions cut 0 bases from V and 6 bases from J, with 12 bases between. Germline assignment: CDR1 MNHEY and CDR2 SVGAGI. The CDR3 nucleotides read TGTGCCAGCAGTTACTCGCGCCCTCCTGCCGAGCAGTACTTC. Protein product: CASSYSRPPAEQYF.

The chain links TRBV29-1 to TRBJ1-4; 7 nucleotides align to TRBD1. Per the germline V gene, CDR1 is SQVTM and CDR2 is ANQGSEA. The length of the CDR3 is 19 residues. The V segment lost 4 bases and the J segment 6 bases; nucleotides outside the gene matches: 23. CDR3 nucleotides: TGCAGCGTTGGTAGGGACAGCCAAGCGGTTTTCGGGACGGATGAAAAACTGTTTTTT. Its protein is CSVGRDSQAVFGTDEKLFF. Combining the CDR3 with reference TRBV29-1 and TRBJ1-4 gives the whole variable domain SAVISQKPSRDICQRGTSLTIQCQVDSQVTMMFWYRQQPGQSLTLIATANQGSEATYESGFVIDKFPISRPNLTFSTLTVSNMSPEDSSIYLCSVGRDSQAVFGTDEKLFFGSGTQLSVL.

This clonotype appeared a few times. This sequence joins TRBV19 and TRBJ1-1; 10 nucleotides line up with TRBD1. The CDR3 runs 14 residues. V dropped 7 bases and J dropped 7; count of bases not matched to a gene: 9. CDR1 and CDR2 (germline): LNHDA, SQIVND (reference sequence). This CDR3 reads CASIDRDRGGEAFF. The CDR3 bases are TGTGCCAGTATCGACCGGGACAGGGGTGGTGAAGCTTTCTTT. Looking up the rest from reference TRBV19 and TRBJ1-1 gives the full variable domain: DGGITQSPKYLFRKEGQNVTLSCEQNLNHDAMYWYRQDPGQGLRLIYYSQIVNDFQKGDIAEGYSVSREKKESFPLTVTSAQKNPTAFYLCASIDRDRGGEAFFGQGTRLTVV.

The V gene is TRBV2, the J gene TRBJ2-1; D uncertain. CDR3 length: 13 residues. From germline, CDR1 is SNHLY and CDR2 FYNNEI. V lost 3 bases, J lost 5 bases, and 8 bases lay in between. The CDR3 loop is CASSENADNEQFF. The CDR3 DNA sequence: TGTGCCAGCAGTGAGAACGCTGACAATGAGCAGTTCTTC.

The table lists this clonotype with a few counts. The rearrangement uses TRBV11-2 and TRBJ2-7; tentatively, D is TRBD2 (6 bases). V gave up 1 base and J gave up 6 bases, with 13 bases separating them. Germline CDR1 reads SGHAT; CDR2 reads FQNNGV. This CDR3 is 14 amino acids long. The CDR3 protein is CASSLAGERVEQYF. The DNA for the CDR3 is TGTGCCAGCAGCTTAGCGGGAGAAAGGGTCGAGCAGTACTTC.

This clonotype was counted many times. The rearrangement uses TRBV29-1 and TRBJ2-2, with D tentatively TRBD1 or TRBD2 (5 bases each). Germline CDR1 and CDR2: SQVTM and ANQGSEA. The CDR3 has 12 residues. CDR3 bases: TGCAGTGGGACGGCGAACACCGGGGAGCTGTTTTTT. It codes for CSGTANTGELFF.

About this clonotype itself: The junction does not match germline at one end; this may be a read error. This rearrangement joins TRBV7-3 to TRBJ1-5; maybe TRBD1 (5 bases). Germline V gene sequence: CDR1 SGHTA, CDR2 FQGTGA. This CDR3 is 15 amino acids long. As DNA, the CDR3 is TGTGCCAGCAGCCTAACTCGGGGCCCCATGGAGACCCAGCATTTT. It codes for CASSLTRGPMETQHF.